This T cell receptor beta chain originates from a study of blood T cell repertoires in COVID-19. Study-level background: Whether acute or convalescent, the COVID-19 samples came from the United States, Italy and Spain. In each case, the material was cDNA or gDNA derived from T cells, B-cell-depleted T cells, or PBMCs.

This CDR3 is built from 13 residues. Looked up from germline, CDR1 is SGHTA and CDR2 is FQGTGA. The V and J ends lost 7 bases and 6 bases respectively, with 15 bases between them. Libraries were prepared by immunoSEQ multiplex PCR; TCRdb keeps only in-frame clonotypes and omits some of them. The sample shows nearly 300,000 clones, approximately 88% of them seen only once. The chain combines TRBV7-3 with TRBJ1-2; the D is unclear. Sequences were obtained from peripheral blood. The receptor was derived from a human donor with COVID-19, enrolled during active disease. The donor label of this sample is uncertain. CDR3: CASKPRTGDGYTF. CDR3 nucleotide sequence: TGTGCCAGCAAGCCCCGGACTGGAGATGGCTACACCTTC.